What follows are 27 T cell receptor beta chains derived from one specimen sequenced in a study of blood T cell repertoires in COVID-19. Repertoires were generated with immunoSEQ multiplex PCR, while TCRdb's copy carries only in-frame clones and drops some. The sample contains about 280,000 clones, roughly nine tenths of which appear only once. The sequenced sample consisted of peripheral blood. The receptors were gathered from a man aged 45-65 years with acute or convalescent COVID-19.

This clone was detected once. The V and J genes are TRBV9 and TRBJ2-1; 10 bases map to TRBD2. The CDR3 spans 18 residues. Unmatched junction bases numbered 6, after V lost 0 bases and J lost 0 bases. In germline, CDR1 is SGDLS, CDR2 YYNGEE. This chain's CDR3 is CASSVDLAGVHSYNEQFF. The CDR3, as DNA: TGTGCCAGCAGCGTAGATCTAGCGGGGGTTCACTCCTACAATGAGCAGTTCTTC.

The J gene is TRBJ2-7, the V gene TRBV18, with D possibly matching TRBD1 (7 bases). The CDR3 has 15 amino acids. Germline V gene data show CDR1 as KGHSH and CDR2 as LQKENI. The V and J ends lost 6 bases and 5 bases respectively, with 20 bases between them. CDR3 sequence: CASSPPGQGGNEQYF. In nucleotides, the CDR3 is TGTGCCAGCTCCCCTCCCGGCCAGGGGGGCAACGAGCAGTACTTC. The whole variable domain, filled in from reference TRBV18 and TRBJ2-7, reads NAGVMQNPRHLVRRRGQEARLRCSPMKGHSHVYWYRQLPEEGLKFMVYLQKENIIDESGMPKERFSAEFPKEGPSILRIQQVVRGDSAAYFCASSPPGQGGNEQYFGPGTRLTVT.

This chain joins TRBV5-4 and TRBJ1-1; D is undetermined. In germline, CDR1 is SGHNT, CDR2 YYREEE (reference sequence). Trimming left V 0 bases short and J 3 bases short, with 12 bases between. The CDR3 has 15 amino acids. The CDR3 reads CASSLVFRGDTEAFF. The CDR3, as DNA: TGTGCCAGCAGCTTGGTTTTTCGGGGAGACACTGAAGCTTTCTTT.

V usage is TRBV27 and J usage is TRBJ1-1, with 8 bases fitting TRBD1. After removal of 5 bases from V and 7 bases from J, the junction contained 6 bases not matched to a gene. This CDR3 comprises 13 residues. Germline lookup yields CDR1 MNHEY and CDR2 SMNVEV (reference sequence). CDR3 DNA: TGTGCCAGCAGTCCAAGGACAGGGTATGAAGCTTTCTTT. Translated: CASSPRTGYEAFF.

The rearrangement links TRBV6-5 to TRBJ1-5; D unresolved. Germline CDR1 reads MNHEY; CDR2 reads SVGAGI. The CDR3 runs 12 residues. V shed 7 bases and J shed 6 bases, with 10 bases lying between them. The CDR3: CASTQTGQPQHF. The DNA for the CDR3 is TGTGCCAGCACCCAAACCGGTCAGCCCCAGCATTTT.

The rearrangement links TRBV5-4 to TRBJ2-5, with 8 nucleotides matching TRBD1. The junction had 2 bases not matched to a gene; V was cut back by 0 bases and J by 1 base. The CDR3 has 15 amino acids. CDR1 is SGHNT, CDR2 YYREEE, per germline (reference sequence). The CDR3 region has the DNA TGTGCCAGCAGCTTGGAACAGGGGGGCCAAGAGACCCAGTACTTC. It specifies CASSLEQGGQETQYF.

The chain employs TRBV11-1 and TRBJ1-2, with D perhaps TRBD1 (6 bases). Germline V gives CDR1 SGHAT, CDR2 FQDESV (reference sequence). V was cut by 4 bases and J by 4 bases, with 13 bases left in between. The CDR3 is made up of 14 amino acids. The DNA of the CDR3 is TGTGCCAGCAGCTGGGGGACAAGTCTCTATGGCTACACCTTC. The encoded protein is CASSWGTSLYGYTF.

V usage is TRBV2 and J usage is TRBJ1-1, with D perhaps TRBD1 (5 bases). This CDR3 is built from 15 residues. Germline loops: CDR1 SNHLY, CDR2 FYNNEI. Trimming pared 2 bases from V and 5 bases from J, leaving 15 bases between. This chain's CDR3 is CASSEREGWLTEAFF. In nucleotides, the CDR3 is TGTGCCAGCAGTGAAAGGGAGGGGTGGCTAACTGAAGCTTTCTTT.

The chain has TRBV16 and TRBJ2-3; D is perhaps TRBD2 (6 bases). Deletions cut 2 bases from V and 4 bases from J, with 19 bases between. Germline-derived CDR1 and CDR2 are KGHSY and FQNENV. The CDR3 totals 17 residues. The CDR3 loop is CASSQNRRGTGADTQYF. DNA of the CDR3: TGTGCCAGCAGCCAAAATCGTCGGGGAACGGGGGCAGATACGCAGTATTTT.

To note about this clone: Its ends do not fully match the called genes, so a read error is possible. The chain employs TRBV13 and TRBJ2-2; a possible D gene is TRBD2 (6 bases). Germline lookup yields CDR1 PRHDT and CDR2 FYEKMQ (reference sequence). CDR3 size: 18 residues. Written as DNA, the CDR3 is TGTGCCAGCAGCTTAGTGGCGTCAGCTGGGGGGAACCCCGGGGAGCTGTTTTTT. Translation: CASSLVASAGGNPGELFF.

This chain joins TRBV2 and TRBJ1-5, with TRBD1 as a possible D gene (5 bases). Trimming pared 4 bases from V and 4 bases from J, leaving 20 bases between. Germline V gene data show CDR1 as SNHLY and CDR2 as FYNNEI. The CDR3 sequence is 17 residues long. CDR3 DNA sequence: TGTGCCAGCAGTGTTCGGACTACTTGGGGACGGAATCAGCCCCAGCATTTT. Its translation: CASSVRTTWGRNQPQHF.

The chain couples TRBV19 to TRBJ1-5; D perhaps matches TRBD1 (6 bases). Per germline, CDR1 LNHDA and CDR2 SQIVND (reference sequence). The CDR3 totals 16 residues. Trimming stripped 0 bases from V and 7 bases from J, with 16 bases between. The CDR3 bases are TGTGCCAGTAGTATAGATCGTAACAGGGCGTGGCAGCCCCAGCATTTT. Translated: CASSIDRNRAWQPQHF. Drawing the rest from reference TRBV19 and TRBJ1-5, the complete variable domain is DGGITQSPKYLFRKEGQNVTLSCEQNLNHDAMYWYRQDPGQGLRLIYYSQIVNDFQKGDIAEGYSVSREKKESFPLTVTSAQKNPTAFYLCASSIDRNRAWQPQHFGDGTRLSIL.

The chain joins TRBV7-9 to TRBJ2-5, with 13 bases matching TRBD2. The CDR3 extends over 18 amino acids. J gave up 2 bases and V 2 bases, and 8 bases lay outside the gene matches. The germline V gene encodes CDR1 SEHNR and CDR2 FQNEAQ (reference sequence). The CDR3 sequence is CASSLRRGTSGAQETQYF. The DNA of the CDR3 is TGTGCCAGCAGCTTACGTAGGGGGACTAGCGGGGCTCAAGAGACCCAGTACTTC. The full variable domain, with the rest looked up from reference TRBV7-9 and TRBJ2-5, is DTGVSQNPRHKITKRGQNVTFRCDPISEHNRLYWYRQTLGQGPEFLTYFQNEAQLEKSRLLSDRFSAERPKGSFSTLEIQRTEQGDSAMYLCASSLRRGTSGAQETQYFGPGTRLLVL.

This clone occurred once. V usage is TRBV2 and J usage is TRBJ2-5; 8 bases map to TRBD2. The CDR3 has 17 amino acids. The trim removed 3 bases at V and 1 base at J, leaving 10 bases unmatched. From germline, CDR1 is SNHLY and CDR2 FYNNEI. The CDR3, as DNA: TGTGCCAGCAGTGAGCGAACCGGCGGGGGGCTCCAAGAGACCCAGTACTTC. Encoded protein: CASSERTGGGLQETQYF.

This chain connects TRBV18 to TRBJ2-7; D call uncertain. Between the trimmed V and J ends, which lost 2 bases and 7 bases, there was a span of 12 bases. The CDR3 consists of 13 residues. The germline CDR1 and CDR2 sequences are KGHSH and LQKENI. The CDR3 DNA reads TGTGCCAGCTCACCAGGTCGACATACGGAGCAGTACTTC. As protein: CASSPGRHTEQYF.

The CDR3 here is CAWSVQGNSPLHF. CDR3 coding DNA: TGTGCCTGGAGTGTACAGGGGAATTCACCCCTCCACTTT. The rearrangement joins TRBV30 to TRBJ1-6; 7 bases line up with TRBD1. Germline CDR1 and CDR2: GTSNPN and SVGIG (reference sequence). The CDR3 totals 13 residues. With 0 bases clipped from V and 7 bases from J, the junction kept 0 bases outside the gene matches.

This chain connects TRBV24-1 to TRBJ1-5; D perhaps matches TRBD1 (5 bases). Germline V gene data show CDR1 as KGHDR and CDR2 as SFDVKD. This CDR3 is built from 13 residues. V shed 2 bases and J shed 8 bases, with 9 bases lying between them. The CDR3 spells CATSDSRGEPQHF. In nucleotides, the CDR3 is TGTGCCACCAGTGATTCCCGGGGGGAGCCCCAGCATTTT.

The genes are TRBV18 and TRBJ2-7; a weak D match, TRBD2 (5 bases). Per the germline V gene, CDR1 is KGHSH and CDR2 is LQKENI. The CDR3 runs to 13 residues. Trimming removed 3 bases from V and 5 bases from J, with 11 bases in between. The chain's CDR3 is CASSPLQEDEQYF. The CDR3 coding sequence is TGTGCCAGCTCACCCCTCCAGGAGGACGAGCAGTACTTC.

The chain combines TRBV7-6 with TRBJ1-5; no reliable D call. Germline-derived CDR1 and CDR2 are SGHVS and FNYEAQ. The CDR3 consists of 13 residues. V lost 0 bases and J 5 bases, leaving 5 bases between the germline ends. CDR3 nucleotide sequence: TGTGCCAGCAGCTTAGCGCGGGATCAGCCCCAGCATTTT. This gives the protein CASSLARDQPQHF.

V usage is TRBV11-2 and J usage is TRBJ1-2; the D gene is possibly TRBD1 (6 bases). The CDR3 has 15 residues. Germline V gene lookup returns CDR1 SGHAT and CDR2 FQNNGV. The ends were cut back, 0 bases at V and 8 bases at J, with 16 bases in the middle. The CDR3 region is CASSLDRGGRGGYTF. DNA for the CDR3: TGTGCCAGCAGCTTAGATCGGGGGGGCAGGGGAGGCTACACCTTC. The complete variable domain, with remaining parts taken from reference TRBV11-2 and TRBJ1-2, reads EAGVAQSPRYKIIEKRQSVAFWCNPISGHATLYWYQQILGQGPKLLIQFQNNGVVDDSQLPKDRFSAERLKGVDSTLKIQPAKLEDSAVYLCASSLDRGGRGGYTFGSGTRLTVV.

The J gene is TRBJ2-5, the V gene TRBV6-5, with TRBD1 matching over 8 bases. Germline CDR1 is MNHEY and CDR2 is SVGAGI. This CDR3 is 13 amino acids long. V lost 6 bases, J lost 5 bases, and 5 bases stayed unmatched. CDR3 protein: CASRDRVGETQYF. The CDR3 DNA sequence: TGTGCCAGCAGGGACAGGGTTGGCGAGACCCAGTACTTC.

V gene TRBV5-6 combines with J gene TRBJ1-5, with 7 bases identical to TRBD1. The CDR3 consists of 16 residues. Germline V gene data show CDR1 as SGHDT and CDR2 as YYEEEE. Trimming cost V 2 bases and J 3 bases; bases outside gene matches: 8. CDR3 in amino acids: CASSLRQGPPNQPQHF. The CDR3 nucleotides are TGTGCCAGCAGCTTAAGACAGGGCCCTCCCAATCAGCCCCAGCATTTT.

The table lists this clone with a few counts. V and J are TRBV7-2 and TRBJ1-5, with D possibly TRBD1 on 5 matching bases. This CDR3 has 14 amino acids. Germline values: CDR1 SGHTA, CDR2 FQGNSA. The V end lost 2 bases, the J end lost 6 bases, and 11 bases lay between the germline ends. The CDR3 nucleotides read TGTGCCAGCAGCTTAAATGGGGCTGGTCAGCCCCAGCATTTT. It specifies CASSLNGAGQPQHF. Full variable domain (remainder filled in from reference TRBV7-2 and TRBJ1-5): GAGVSQSPSNKVTEKGKDVELRCDPISGHTALYWYRQSLGQGLEFLIYFQGNSAPDKSGLPSDRFSAERTGGSVSTLTIQRTQQEDSAVYLCASSLNGAGQPQHFGDGTRLSIL.

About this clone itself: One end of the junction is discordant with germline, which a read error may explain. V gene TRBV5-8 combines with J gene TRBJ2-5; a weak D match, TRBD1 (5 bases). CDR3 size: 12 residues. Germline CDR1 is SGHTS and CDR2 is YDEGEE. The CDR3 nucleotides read TGTGCCAGCAGCTTGAGTGGGGCCTGGAACGACTTC. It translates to CASSLSGAWNDF.

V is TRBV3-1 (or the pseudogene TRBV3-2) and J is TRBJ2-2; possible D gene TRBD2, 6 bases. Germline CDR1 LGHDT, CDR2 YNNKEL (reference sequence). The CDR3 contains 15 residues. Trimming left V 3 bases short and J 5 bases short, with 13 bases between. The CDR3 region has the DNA TGTGCCAGCAGCCAGGGGACTCCTCCTACCGGGGAGCTGTTTTTT. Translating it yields CASSQGTPPTGELFF.

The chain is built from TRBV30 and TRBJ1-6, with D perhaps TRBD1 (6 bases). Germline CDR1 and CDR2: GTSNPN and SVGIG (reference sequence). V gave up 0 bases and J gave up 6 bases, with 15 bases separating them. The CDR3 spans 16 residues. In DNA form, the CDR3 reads TGTGCCTGGAGTGTCAGCGGGGGCGTGAGTAATTCACCCCTCCACTTT. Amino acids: CAWSVSGGVSNSPLHF.

DNA for the CDR3: TGTGCCAGCAGTAACAGGCAAGCGGGGGCCCAAGAGACCCAGTACTTC. Translated, it gives CASSNRQAGAQETQYF. The V call is TRBV2, the J call TRBJ2-5; 8 bases fit TRBD2. V dropped 5 bases and J dropped 1; count of bases not matched to a gene: 9. The CDR3 is 16 amino acids. CDR1 and CDR2 (germline): SNHLY, FYNNEI. The full variable domain, completed using reference TRBV2 and TRBJ2-5, is EPEVTQTPSHQVTQMGQEVILRCVPISNHLYFYWYRQILGQKVEFLVSFYNNEISEKSEIFDDQFSVERPDGSNFTLKIRSTKLEDSAMYFCASSNRQAGAQETQYFGPGTRLLVL.